The 14 T cell receptor beta chains listed next were all sequenced from one sample in a study of cytomegalovirus exposure and HLA in healthy donors (dated by TCRdb to about 2017). Libraries were built with the immunoSEQ multiplex PCR assay. The multiplex PCR relied on a mix of 60 forward primers for TCR Vbeta segments and 13 reverse primers for TCR Jbeta segments. The clones in this table, taken by TCRdb from immuneACCESS, are in-frame only. Not every clone is retained; where verified, under half of the shortfall comes from an unresolved V gene, and the cause of the rest is unknown. This sample's table contains tens of thousands of clones. Clones ranked in the top ten supply about 1.7% of the sample. The sequenced sample was PBMCs. These receptors all come from a woman under 40 in good health and CMV-seronegative.

The DNA for the CDR3 is TGTGCCAGTAGGGGAGGACCAATTCGAACCGGGGAGCTGTTTTTT. It codes for CASRGGPIRTGELFF. The chain uses TRBV19 and TRBJ2-2, with a possible D match to TRBD2 (6 bases). The germline V gene has CDR1 LNHDA and CDR2 SQIVND (reference sequence). V was cut by 6 bases and J by 5 bases, with 16 bases left in between. CDR3 length: 15 residues.

The chain combines TRBV18 with TRBJ2-3, with 7 nucleotides matching TRBD2. The CDR3 spans 16 residues. V dropped 2 bases and J dropped 7; count of bases not matched to a gene: 12. The germline V gene has CDR1 KGHSH and CDR2 LQKENI. This CDR3 reads CASSPSFEREGYTQYF. CDR3 nucleotides: TGTGCCAGCTCACCAAGTTTCGAGCGGGAAGGATATACGCAGTATTTT.

The chain has TRBV28 and TRBJ2-1; tentative D call: TRBD1 (6 bases). Trimming left V 8 bases short and J 5 bases short, with 10 bases between. The CDR3 totals 12 residues. The germline V gene has CDR1 MDHEN and CDR2 SYDVKM. The CDR3 reads CASQGTDNEQFF. Here the CDR3 DNA reads TGTGCCAGCCAGGGGACCGACAATGAGCAGTTCTTC.

The V gene is TRBV5-1, the J gene TRBJ2-1; TRBD1 matches 8 bases. J gave up 13 bases and V 0 bases, and 9 bases lay outside the gene matches. The germline V gene has CDR1 SGHRS and CDR2 YFSETQ. This CDR3 is 14 amino acids long. CDR3 region: CASSLESRGQIQFF. The CDR3 bases are TGCGCCAGCAGCTTGGAATCCAGGGGGCAGATACAGTTCTTC. The full variable domain, rest sourced from reference TRBV5-1 and TRBJ2-1, is KAGVTQTPRYLIKTRGQQVTLSCSPISGHRSVSWYQQTPGQGLQFLFEYFSETQRNKGNFPGRFSGRQFSNSRSEMNVSTLELGDSALYLCASSLESRGQIQFFGPGTRLTVL.

The V call is TRBV5-6, the J call TRBJ1-1, with 7 bases matching TRBD1. Germline CDR1 SGHDT, CDR2 YYEEEE. With 5 bases clipped from V and 1 base from J, the junction kept 11 bases outside the gene matches. This CDR3 has 16 amino acids. CDR3 in amino acids: CASRRQGVSWNTEAFF. For the CDR3, the DNA is TGTGCCAGCAGAAGGCAGGGGGTTTCTTGGAACACTGAAGCTTTCTTT.

The chain carries TRBV29-1 and TRBJ2-1; 10 nucleotides match TRBD1. The CDR3 runs to 15 residues. CDR1 is SQVTM, CDR2 ANQGSEA, per germline. Trimming removed 7 bases from V and 5 bases from J; junction bases left unmatched: 11. CDR3 DNA: TGCAGCGCCGAACGCCGGGACAGGGGAGACAATGAGCAGTTCTTC. Translating gives CSAERRDRGDNEQFF.

The gene calls are TRBV7-2 and TRBJ1-1; 8 positions match TRBD1. Germline values: CDR1 SGHTA, CDR2 FQGNSA. Trimming removed 4 bases from V and 6 bases from J; junction bases left unmatched: 7. The CDR3 consists of 14 residues. The CDR3, as DNA: TGTGCCAGCAGCTATAGGCAGGGGGCCCCTGAAGCTTTCTTT. Its translation: CASSYRQGAPEAFF. Filled out from reference TRBV7-2 and TRBJ1-1, the complete variable domain reads GAGVSQSPSNKVTEKGKDVELRCDPISGHTALYWYRQSLGQGLEFLIYFQGNSAPDKSGLPSDRFSAERTGGSVSTLTIQRTQQEDSAVYLCASSYRQGAPEAFFGQGTRLTVV.

The chain carries TRBV13 and TRBJ2-7, with 11 bases fitting TRBD2. Trimming took 5 bases from V and 0 from J; bases not matched to a gene: 6. Germline loops: CDR1 PRHDT, CDR2 FYEKMQ (reference sequence). The CDR3 extends over 16 amino acids. CDR3 amino acids: CASSAGTSGLSYEQYF. CDR3 bases: TGTGCCAGCAGCGCAGGGACTAGCGGTCTCTCCTACGAGCAGTACTTC.

On this clone: Its ends do not fully match the called genes, so a read error is possible. The chain carries TRBV6-6 and TRBJ2-1, with 9 bases aligning to TRBD2. Germline V gives CDR1 MNHNY, CDR2 SVGAGI (reference sequence). The CDR3 is 16 residues long. This chain's CDR3 is CASTKPGTSSDNEQFF. The CDR3 nucleotides read TGTGCCAGCACCAAGCCCGGGACTAGCTCCGACAATGAGCAGTTCTTC.

The chain links TRBV29-1 to TRBJ1-3; 10 bases align to TRBD1. V shed 3 bases, J shed 0 bases, and the junction held 14 bases outside the gene matches. The CDR3 loop spans 19 amino acids. Germline V CDR1 and CDR2: SQVTM, ANQGSEA. CDR3 region: CSVDPGGQGPPNSGNTIYF. Here the CDR3 DNA reads TGCAGCGTTGACCCCGGGGGACAGGGGCCACCTAACTCTGGAAACACCATATATTTT. Supplemented by reference TRBV29-1 and TRBJ1-3, the full variable domain reads SAVISQKPSRDICQRGTSLTIQCQVDSQVTMMFWYRQQPGQSLTLIATANQGSEATYESGFVIDKFPISRPNLTFSTLTVSNMSPEDSSIYLCSVDPGGQGPPNSGNTIYFGEGSWLTVV.

J is TRBJ2-1 and V is TRBV7-3; TRBD2 agrees at 8 bases. Per the germline V gene, CDR1 is SGHTA and CDR2 is FQGTGA. This CDR3 is built from 15 residues. J gave up 6 bases and V 5 bases, and 9 bases lay outside the gene matches. This chain's CDR3 is CASSRSGSRGNEQFF. The CDR3 DNA sequence: TGTGCCAGCAGCCGGAGCGGGAGTCGGGGCAATGAGCAGTTCTTC.

The V call is TRBV9, the J call TRBJ2-2, with D perhaps TRBD2 (5 bases). Trimming removed 2 bases from V and 7 bases from J, with 12 bases in between. The CDR3 sequence is 14 residues long. Per the germline V gene, CDR1 is SGDLS and CDR2 is YYNGEE. CDR3: CASSVRTGSGELFF. The DNA for the CDR3 is TGTGCCAGCAGCGTTCGGACGGGGAGCGGGGAGCTGTTTTTT. The full variable domain, with the rest looked up from reference TRBV9 and TRBJ2-2, is DSGVTQTPKHLITATGQRVTLRCSPRSGDLSVYWYQQSLDQGLQFLIQYYNGEERAKGNILERFSAQQFPDLHSELNLSSLELGDSALYFCASSVRTGSGELFFGEGSRLTVL.

The J gene is TRBJ1-2, the V gene TRBV7-9; D possibly corresponds to TRBD1 (5 bases). Germline V gene sequence: CDR1 SEHNR, CDR2 FQNEAQ (reference sequence). The CDR3 is 15 amino acids. V dropped 7 bases and J dropped 8 bases, with 23 bases sitting between them. CDR3 loop: CASTQSGGGFGGYTF. The CDR3 DNA reads as TGTGCCAGCACCCAGAGTGGGGGGGGATTTGGCGGCTACACCTTC.

This sequence joins TRBV6-1 and TRBJ1-2; D may be TRBD1 (6 bases). V lost 3 bases and J lost 3, with 17 bases in between. This CDR3 has 16 amino acids. CDR1 is MNHNS, CDR2 SASEGT, per germline. This CDR3 reads CASSDRGRGLDYGYTF. In DNA, the CDR3 is TGTGCCAGCAGTGATCGGGGCAGGGGCTTGGACTATGGCTACACCTTC.